These 26 T cell receptor beta chains were sequenced from one sample in a study of T cell repertoires in cytomegalovirus infection. No cognate antigen is known for these TCRs. Each CDR3 protein is one row after TCRdb ran MiXCR on the reads. Of approximately 910,000 distinct CDR3 sequences in the sample, approximately 31% were seen once. The sample here was cultured CD8+ T cells from PBMCs, taken from culture after CMV antigen stimulation. Every receptor here comes from a human donor in good health (CMV status not recorded). Some clones in this sample may be carry-over from other donors' samples.

Only one count was recorded for this clonotype. The chain has TRBV25-1 and TRBJ1-2; D uncertain. CDR3 size: 17 residues. Germline values: CDR1 MGHDK, CDR2 SYGVNS. V lost 1 base, J lost 2 bases, and 17 bases lay in between. The CDR3 nucleotides are TGTGCCAGCAGTGAATTCTTTCCAGGCCCCTGGAACTATGGCTACACCTTC. Protein: CASSEFFPGPWNYGYTF.

In this sample, this clonotype turned up a few times. The rearrangement joins TRBV5-1 to TRBJ2-2; D not resolved. This CDR3 is 14 amino acids long. V lost 4 bases and J lost 4, with 11 bases in between. The germline V gene has CDR1 SGHRS and CDR2 YFSETQ. The CDR3 protein is CASSPLRATGELFF. CDR3 in DNA: TGCGCCAGCAGCCCCTTAAGGGCCACCGGGGAGCTGTTTTTT.

The chain links TRBV7-6 to TRBJ2-7; 13 nucleotides align to TRBD2. This CDR3 is built from 15 residues. CDR1 SGHVS and CDR2 FNYEAQ come from the germline V gene. V lost 5 bases to trimming and J lost 2 bases; unmatched junction nucleotides: 3. CDR3 residues: CASSRTSGSPYEQYF. For the CDR3, the DNA is TGTGCCAGCAGCAGGACTAGCGGGAGTCCCTACGAGCAGTACTTC.

The rearrangement uses TRBV7-9 and TRBJ2-2, with D perhaps matching TRBD1 (6 bases). Trimming took 5 bases from V and 0 from J, leaving 13 bases between them. The CDR3 runs to 16 residues. The germline CDR1 and CDR2 sequences are SEHNR and FQNEAQ (reference sequence). The CDR3 region is CASSTCGQSNTGELFF. The CDR3 bases are TGTGCCAGCAGCACCTGTGGACAGTCGAACACCGGGGAGCTGTTTTTT.

V usage is TRBV10-3 and J usage is TRBJ1-4, with 7 bases lining up with TRBD1. Germline V gives CDR1 ENHRY, CDR2 SYGVKD. V lost 0 bases to trimming and J lost 7 bases; unmatched junction nucleotides: 14. The length of the CDR3 is 18 residues. For the CDR3, the DNA is TGTGCCATCAGTGAGTCGAAGGGGCTACAGGGGCCCACTGAAAAACTGTTTTTT. Amino acids: CAISESKGLQGPTEKLFF.

This rearrangement joins TRBV12-5 to TRBJ1-2; 10 bases align to TRBD1. V trimming: 4 bases; J trimming: 14 bases; junction bases outside the gene matches: 16. Germline-derived CDR1 and CDR2 are LGHNT and FRNRAP. The CDR3 is 15 amino acids. CDR3 sequence (DNA): TGTGCTAGTGGTTCCTTACCTCTCCGGGACAGGGGTTTTACCTTC. This codes for CASGSLPLRDRGFTF.

In this sample, this clonotype turned up many times. CDR3 sequence (DNA): TGTGCCAGCAGCGCGGGTGGAGCGGGGGGGTTCTTC. It codes for CASSAGGAGGFF. The chain has TRBV7-2 and TRBJ2-1; the match to TRBD2 covers 9 bases. The CDR3 covers 12 residues. V trimming: 5 bases; J trimming: 15 bases; junction bases outside the gene matches: 8. Germline V gene data show CDR1 as SGHTA and CDR2 as FQGNSA.

The CDR3 spells CSVRQRGRGGRAEAFF. The CDR3, as DNA: TGCAGCGTGCGACAGAGGGGAAGAGGTGGGCGAGCTGAAGCTTTCTTT. The chain joins TRBV29-1 to TRBJ1-1, with D possibly TRBD1 on 5 matching bases. The CDR3 spans 16 residues. Germline CDR1 reads SQVTM; CDR2 reads ANQGSEA. The ends were cut back, 6 bases at V and 6 bases at J, with 26 bases in the middle.

The gene calls are TRBV19 and TRBJ1-1; D unclear. Germline-derived CDR1 and CDR2 are LNHDA and SQIVND (reference sequence). The V gene lost 7 bases and the J gene lost 1 base, with 13 bases spanning the gap. This CDR3 has 14 residues. CDR3 residues: CASIDPARNTEAFF. Written as DNA, the CDR3 is TGTGCCAGTATCGACCCGGCACGGAACACTGAAGCTTTCTTT.

This chain joins TRBV4-3 and TRBJ2-7; D ambiguous. Germline lookup yields CDR1 LGHNA and CDR2 YSLEER. V lost 0 bases to trimming and J lost 3 bases, with 6 bases between them. This CDR3 contains 13 residues. The CDR3 loop reads CASSQDRDYEQYV. The CDR3 nucleotides are TGCGCCAGCAGCCAAGATCGAGACTACGAGCAGTACGTC.

This clonotype has at least ten counts. The chain links TRBV4-3 to TRBJ1-2; D remains ambiguous. The ends were cut back, 0 bases at V and 0 bases at J, with 11 bases in the middle. The length of the CDR3 is 16 residues. The germline CDR1 and CDR2 sequences are LGHNA and YSLEER. CDR3 amino acids: CASSQDSAATNYGYTF. The CDR3 nucleotides are TGCGCCAGCAGCCAAGATTCGGCAGCTACTAACTATGGCTACACCTTC.

With regard to this clonotype: This may be a read error, as it is one base from a much larger clone. V gene TRBV7-6 combines with J gene TRBJ2-2; D gene uncertain. The CDR3 runs 15 residues. Germline CDR1 is SGHVS and CDR2 is FNYEAQ. The CDR3 region has the DNA TGTGCCAACAGCCTCCCCGGCAGCCCAACCGGGGAGCTGTTTTTT. It translates to CANSLPGSPTGELFF.

This chain uses TRBV6-1 with TRBJ1-5, with a weak D call TRBD1 (5 bases). CDR3 length: 14 residues. Germline V gives CDR1 MNHNS, CDR2 SASEGT. V was pared by 3 bases and J by 2 bases, with 8 bases between. The CDR3 sequence: CASSDVGGNQPQHF. For the CDR3, the DNA is TGTGCCAGCAGTGATGTAGGGGGCAATCAGCCCCAGCATTTT.

V gene TRBV7-1 combines with J gene TRBJ2-7; tentative D call: TRBD1 (6 bases). TRBV7-1 is treated as an ORF (open reading frame) with a function not yet certain. Trimming took 3 bases from V and 5 from J, leaving 14 bases between them. The CDR3 loop spans 14 amino acids. Here the CDR3 reads CASSSTGERDEQYV. DNA of the CDR3: TGTGCCAGCAGCTCGACAGGCGAAAGGGACGAGCAGTACGTC.

The rearrangement joins TRBV28 to TRBJ2-1; D possibly corresponds to TRBD2 (5 bases). The CDR3 runs to 14 residues. Trimming removed 5 bases at V and 0 bases at J, with 8 bases between. Per germline, CDR1 MDHEN and CDR2 SYDVKM. In nucleotides, the CDR3 is TGTGCCAGCAGTGTGGACTTCTCCTACAATGAGCAGTTCTTC. It is translated as CASSVDFSYNEQFF.

This clonotype was counted a few times. The chain joins TRBV7-9 to TRBJ1-1; 12 bases match TRBD1. With 2 bases clipped from V and 4 bases from J, the junction kept 5 bases outside the gene matches. There are 16 residues in the CDR3. The germline gives CDR1 SEHNR, CDR2 FQNEAQ (reference sequence). As DNA, the CDR3 is TGTGCCAGCAGCTTACGGGGACAGGGGGCAAGCACTGAAGCTTTCTTT. Its translation: CASSLRGQGASTEAFF.

In regard to this clonotype: A much more abundant neighbour one base away suggests this may be a read error. The V call is TRBV5-5, the J call TRBJ1-2, with TRBD1 as a possible D gene (5 bases). The V end lost 4 bases, the J end lost 4 bases, and 14 bases lay between the germline ends. CDR3 length equals 14 residues. Germline loops: CDR1 SGHKS, CDR2 YYEKEE (reference sequence). The CDR3 spells CASSPRGDPYGYTF. The CDR3 DNA reads as TGTGCCAGCAGCCCACGGGGGGACCCCTATGGCTACACCTTC.

V gene TRBV6-1 combines with J gene TRBJ2-1; 9 bases map to TRBD2. The length of the CDR3 is 16 residues. Germline-derived CDR1 and CDR2 are MNHNS and SASEGT. V lost 6 bases, J lost 9 bases, and 15 bases stayed unmatched. The CDR3 loop reads CASSYGTSSYGGEQFF. In DNA, the CDR3 is TGTGCCAGCAGCTACGGGACTAGCTCATATGGCGGTGAGCAGTTCTTC.

The chain combines TRBV12-5 with TRBJ1-5; D ambiguous. V dropped 3 bases and J dropped 4 bases, with 7 bases sitting between them. Looked up from germline, CDR1 is LGHNT and CDR2 is FRNRAP. The CDR3 contains 13 residues. In DNA form, the CDR3 reads TGTGCTAGTGGTTTAGAGGGTAATCAGCCCCAGCATTTT. The encoded protein is CASGLEGNQPQHF.

This clonotype has only a few counts. V is TRBV10-2 and J is TRBJ2-7; D uncertain. The CDR3 spans 15 residues. Trimming took 3 bases from V and 0 from J, leaving 12 bases between them. Germline lookup yields CDR1 WSHSY and CDR2 SAAADI. This chain's CDR3 is CASSDSDGYSYEQYF. The CDR3 nucleotides read TGCGCCAGCAGTGATTCTGACGGCTACTCCTACGAGCAGTACTTC.

V usage is TRBV7-9 and J usage is TRBJ2-7; TRBD2 is a possible D gene (5 bases). The CDR3 has 15 residues. In germline, CDR1 is SEHNR, CDR2 FQNEAQ (reference sequence). The V gene lost 2 bases and the J gene lost 3 bases, with 14 bases spanning the gap. CDR3 amino acids: CASSLRGEGDYEQYF. The CDR3 DNA reads TGTGCCAGCAGCTTACGGGGAGAGGGTGACTACGAGCAGTACTTC.

This clonotype was recorded a few times. V and J are TRBV7-2 and TRBJ1-5, with TRBD1 matching 7 bases. The CDR3 totals 16 residues. V gave up 5 bases and J gave up 4 bases; unmatched junction bases: 11. Germline V lookup: CDR1 SGHTA, CDR2 FQGNSA. The CDR3 region is CASSLTGQVRNQPQHF. CDR3 DNA sequence: TGTGCCAGCAGCCTGACCGGACAGGTGCGAAATCAGCCCCAGCATTTT. Full variable domain (missing parts from reference TRBV7-2 and TRBJ1-5): GAGVSQSPSNKVTEKGKDVELRCDPISGHTALYWYRQSLGQGLEFLIYFQGNSAPDKSGLPSDRFSAERTGGSVSTLTIQRTQQEDSAVYLCASSLTGQVRNQPQHFGDGTRLSIL.

This clonotype was observed at least ten times. V is TRBV7-6 and J is TRBJ2-1; D gene unclear. CDR3 length equals 12 residues. CDR1 is SGHVS and CDR2 is FNYEAQ in the germline V gene. The V end was cut by 2 bases, the J end by 7 bases, with 6 bases between. Here the CDR3 reads CASSLRFNEQFF. For the CDR3, the DNA is TGTGCCAGCAGCTTAAGGTTTAATGAGCAGTTCTTC. Supplemented by reference TRBV7-6 and TRBJ2-1, the full variable domain reads GAGVSQSPRYKVTKRGQDVALRCDPISGHVSLYWYRQALGQGPEFLTYFNYEAQQDKSGLPNDRFSAERPEGSISTLTIQRTEQRDSAMYRCASSLRFNEQFFGPGTRLTVL.

The chain has TRBV19 and TRBJ1-1; D is possibly TRBD1 (5 bases). The CDR3 contains 15 residues. The germline V gene has CDR1 LNHDA and CDR2 SQIVND (reference sequence). V lost 3 bases and J 0 bases, leaving 11 bases between the germline ends. CDR3 DNA sequence: TGTGCCAGTAGTATCCCGGACACCATGAACACTGAAGCTTTCTTT. It yields the protein CASSIPDTMNTEAFF.

This clonotype was counted ten times or more. This chain joins TRBV28 and TRBJ2-7, with a weak D call TRBD2 (6 bases). The V and J ends lost 3 bases and 4 bases respectively, with 13 bases between them. Germline CDR1 is MDHEN and CDR2 is SYDVKM. The CDR3 has 14 residues. The CDR3 loop reads CASSLRDGLYEQYV. In DNA form, the CDR3 reads TGTGCCAGCAGTTTGCGGGACGGACTTTACGAGCAGTACGTC.

The gene calls are TRBV7-9 and TRBJ1-2; tentatively, D is TRBD1 (5 bases). The CDR3 sequence is 13 residues long. With 2 bases removed from V and 12 bases from J, the gap between germline ends came to 16 bases. Germline V gives CDR1 SEHNR, CDR2 FQNEAQ (reference sequence). The CDR3 loop is CASSLRGLQDHTF. CDR3 bases: TGTGCCAGCAGCTTAAGGGGTCTACAGGATCACACCTTC.